The present entry profiles one T cell receptor beta chain with its context. No antigen is known for it. No base qualities exist here, and no much larger clone lies one base off it. This record comes from a study of shared clonotypes between healthy human individuals (dated by TCRdb to the early 2020s). Study-level background: A few men and a couple of women, aged 18 to 49 years, made up the cohort. For each donor, CD4 naive and CD4 memory were each run on three plates, CD8 naive on two plates, and CD8 memory on one plate. Blood TCR repertoires of five healthy adults were deeply sequenced to estimate repertoire size and the extent of clonotype sharing between individuals. To increase sequencing depth and limit assay-specific biases, TCR repertoire library preparation and sequencing were carried out by different laboratories using diverse techniques. Each donor's leukapheresis produced roughly between roughly 0.85 and 10 billion PBMCs.

The donors were healthy, HIV-negative adults who had no recently reported acute infections or vaccinations. Every donor was a Caucasian adult living in Nashville, Tennessee, USA. CD4+ T cells were enriched by magnetic negative selection; naive cells were then positively selected on CD45RA, and the negative fraction formed the memory subset. After blood collection by leukapheresis, PBMCs were isolated using Ficoll-Histopaque density gradient centrifugation and then cryopreserved in the vapor phase of liquid nitrogen. Analytical flow cytometry was used to check the purity and quantity of each magnetically sorted T cell population. Each sorted fraction had its genomic DNA isolated and then quantified by UV absorbance on a Nanodrop 2000c. Broad study findings and their caveats: Because the study included only a small number of donors, the genetic and exposure-history diversity represented was limited. Based on pairwise subsampling, the degree of clonotype sharing among donors was expected to be affected by sequencing depth. Incomplete sequencing was indicated by rarefaction of sorted-subset datasets, despite the large sequencing depth. Larger estimated clonotype richness was generally found for naive subsets than for memory subsets. Compared with non-shared clonotypes, clonotypes shared by all four sorted-subset donors had higher generation probabilities. Only blood was sampled, and tissue TCR repertoires likely differ from those in blood. Across a few donors, around 5% of naive CD4, roughly 3.5% of naive CD8, under 2.5% of memory CD4, and approximately 0.4% of memory CD8 clonotypes were shared.

Using the deep immunoSEQ assay, multiplex PCR amplified TCR CDR3 regions from genomic DNA. Genomic DNA extracted from each cell subset was distributed evenly over all wells of several immunoSEQ 96-well plates, and each plate served as one replicate. Each replicate PCR for sorted subsets received roughly 0.2 ug genomic DNA, equal to some 32,000 T cell genomes. Purified libraries were quantified with a Qubit 3.0 fluorometer, sized on a Bioanalyzer 2100, and re-quantified with the KAPA Library Quantification kit. Every immunoSEQ 96-well plate was sequenced on a dedicated single-read 150-cycle Illumina NextSeq 550 flow cell. The authors' analysis ran thus. The immunoSEQ output contained only junctional sequences without quality scores, so filtering could not match that applied to full-length reads. To assign V/J genes and CDR3, sequences were annotated using PyIR, a Python wrapper for IgBLAST v1.9, with IMGT germline references. Reads were filtered out if the reads had weak V/J assignments (E-value above 1e-6), no CDR3, stop codons, out-of-frame junctions, or ambiguous translated residues. V3J clonotypes were defined by identical inferred V gene, J gene, and CDR3 amino acid sequence. Percentage overlap between repertoires was computed as shared unique clonotypes divided by the size of the smaller repertoire. Repertoire richness was assessed with RTK rarefaction, the Chao1 estimator, and Recon v2.1 estimates of unobserved clonotypes. For all TCRbeta clonotypes obtained by the gDNA method from a few donors, generation probabilities were computed with OLGA. TCRdb took this table from immuneACCESS and kept in-frame rearrangements with V and J called. Such tables lack part of the clones; where checked against another copy, unresolved V genes explain under half of the gap, and the rest is unexplained. V, J and clone size reflect that table, while D and trimming were determined from the DNA. The sample table records about 2.4 million clones; more than 80% of these occur just once. Of the sample, roughly 0.14% is held by the ten largest clones.

For CDR1 and CDR2, the germline V gene lists MNHEY and SVGAGI. Measured from the cysteine to the phenylalanine, the CDR3 is 15 residues long. Only the CDR3 DNA is retained, 45 bases long and in frame from the first base. The junction carries 13 bases between V and J, which are trimmed by 5 bases and 3 bases respectively. The sequence links TRBV6-5 to TRBJ2-2; the D gene could be either TRBD1 or TRBD2, each agreeing at 5 bases. Sequenced input: naive CD4+ T cells sorted from blood. This sample's cell subset or site label indicates: CD45RA+ positively selected. The receptor's source is a man aged 18 to 30 in good health. For the CDR3, the sequence is CASSIGTKHTGELFF. The DNA sequence is as follows: TGTGCCAGCAGTATCGGGACCAAACACACCGGGGAGCTGTTTTTT.